Listed here is a single T cell receptor (beta chain). Across about two dozen US areas, participants ranged in age from 18 to 89 years. Each recovered donor of Cohort 3 presented with two negative PCRs, clearance, or symptom resolution. TCRdb keeps only in-frame clones here, not all; method: immunoSEQ multiplex PCR. The profile covers approximately 350,000 clones, with roughly four fifths appearing a single time and around 5.1% taken by the ten largest. The data belong to a study of blood T cell repertoires in COVID-19. Study background: There were acute and convalescent COVID-19 samples, and they came from the United States, Italy and Spain.

The CDR3 is 15 residues long. Trimming cost V 1 base and J 10 bases; bases outside gene matches: 10. Germline V gene data show CDR1 as LNHNV and CDR2 as YYDKDF (reference sequence). The clonotype comes from a woman between 45 and 60 years old who had recovered from COVID-19. The J gene is TRBJ1-2, the V gene TRBV15; 9 bases line up with TRBD1. Specimen: PBMCs or T cells enriched from blood (not recorded which). The DNA of the CDR3 is TGTGCCACCAGCAGAGGGACAGGGGCCGGGCTGGACTACACCTTC. Its translation: CATSRGTGAGLDYTF.